This TCR beta chain derives from a study of T-cell memory formation after mild COVID-19. Study at large: TCR clusters largely stayed donor specific.

The germline V gene has CDR1 SGDLS and CDR2 YYNGEE. This CDR3 contains 16 residues. V lost 4 bases and J lost 4; bases outside the gene matches: 13. Findings and limits, study-wide: Clones shrinking between day 15 and 85 showed a balanced CD4/CD8 split, and those that grew later tilted toward CD4+. CD4+ contracting clones were found mainly in CM and EM, and CD8+ ones in EMRA. Pre-infection memory contained some responding clones, which suggested that cross-reactive memory had joined.

Comment on this clonotype: The antigen remains undetermined.

TCRdb used MiXCR to reprocess the 5' RACE reads, holding one entry per CDR3 protein. The data show about 360,000 distinct CDR3 sequences, about an eighth seen once. The TCR sequence derives from a man aged 18 to 30 who had mild COVID-19 (a few samples of this study predate the infection). Cell type and time point are not known. This chain connects TRBV9 to TRBJ1-1, with 7 bases matching TRBD1. Sequencing was performed on PBMCs or a T cell subset sorted from them (not recorded which). CDR3 in DNA: TGTGCCAGCAGCCCGGGACAGCGAGGAGAGGGCACTGAAGCTTTCTTT. Translation: CASSPGQRGEGTEAFF.